This record concerns one TCR beta chain sequence. This entry comes from a study of somatic mutations in cytotoxic T cells in rheumatoid arthritis. Deletions cut 2 bases from V and 3 bases from J, with 5 bases between. Germline lookup yields CDR1 MDHEN and CDR2 SYDVKM. The CDR3 has 13 residues. Only in-frame clones appear in the TCRdb table, and some are missing; sequencing was by immunoSEQ multiplex PCR. The table records 2,500 to 3,000 clones, approximately 62% of them present only once. The chain has TRBV28 and TRBJ1-5; D unclear. This sequence was found in a woman aged 18-35 years with rheumatoid arthritis. Specimen: CD8+ T cells sorted from synovial fluid. CDR3 protein: CASSLGHNQPQHF. CDR3 DNA sequence: TGTGCCAGCAGTTTAGGGCACAATCAGCCCCAGCATTTT. The full variable domain, in which reference TRBV28 and TRBJ1-5 provide the parts outside the CDR3, is DVKVTQSSRYLVKRTGEKVFLECVQDMDHENMFWYRQDPGLGLRLIYFSYDVKMKEKGDIPEGYSVSREKKERFSLILESASTNQTSMYLCASSLGHNQPQHFGDGTRLSIL.